These 29 T cell receptor beta chains came from one sample sequenced in a study of human T cells and chemical hapten exposure. As for time point: patch test 1, 2 weeks after DPC sensitization. Treatment denoted: therapeutic diphenylcyclopropenone sensitization with weekly scalp DPC. MiXCR was run by TCRdb on the RACE reads, yielding one entry per CDR3 protein. The data contain roughly 160,000 distinct CDR3 sequences, approximately 15% of them seen just once; the ten biggest clones take up 1.7%. This material consisted of whole blood, taken in connection with sensitization to the hapten diphenylcyclopropenone (DPC). All receptors derive from a woman aged 25 to 45 with alopecia areata. Some clones in this sample may be carry-over from other donors' samples.

This chain links TRBV29-1 with TRBJ2-3; TRBD1 matches at 8 bases. The germline V gene encodes CDR1 SQVTM and CDR2 ANQGSEA. The CDR3 spans 14 residues. Unmatched junction bases numbered 7, after V lost 3 bases and J lost 5 bases. CDR3 nucleotide sequence: TGCAGCGTTGAGGGCAGGGGGCCCTTAGATACGCAGTATTTT. This gives the protein CSVEGRGPLDTQYF.

The chain is built from TRBV7-9 and TRBJ1-5; D ambiguous. This CDR3 comprises 15 residues. Looked up from germline, CDR1 is SEHNR and CDR2 is FQNEAQ (reference sequence). V shed 2 bases and J shed 7 bases, with 15 bases lying between them. This chain's CDR3 is CASSLFGGGEQPQHF. The CDR3 DNA sequence: TGTGCCAGCAGCTTATTTGGTGGCGGGGAACAGCCCCAGCATTTT.

V gene TRBV29-1 combines with J gene TRBJ2-7; a possible D gene is TRBD2 (5 bases). CDR3 length: 13 amino acids. V lost 4 bases, J lost 0 bases, and 10 bases lay in between. CDR1 and CDR2 from the germline V gene are SQVTM and ANQGSEA. CDR3 residues: CSVAPGSSYEQYF. The CDR3 DNA reads TGCAGCGTTGCGCCTGGGAGCTCCTACGAGCAGTACTTC.

The V call is TRBV5-1, the J call TRBJ2-5; D not resolved. The V gene's germline CDR1 is SGHRS and CDR2 YFSETQ. This CDR3 has 13 amino acids. Deletions cut 2 bases from V and 3 bases from J, with 8 bases between. For the CDR3, the DNA is TGCGCCAGCAGCTTCAATACAAAAGAGACCCAGTACTTC. This gives the protein CASSFNTKETQYF.

The chain is built from TRBV23-1 and TRBJ1-1; 10 bases fit TRBD1. TRBV23-1 is identified as an open reading frame with a role that is uncertain. There are 15 residues in the CDR3. J gave up 7 bases and V 6 bases, and 11 bases lay outside the gene matches. This chain's CDR3 is CASSHGQGESREAFF. CDR3 coding DNA: TGCGCCAGCAGCCATGGACAGGGGGAGTCCCGTGAAGCTTTCTTT.

This clonotype has ten or more counts. The V call is TRBV5-6, the J call TRBJ2-3; 12 bases map to TRBD2. The J segment lost 5 bases and the V segment lost 3 bases, leaving 4 bases of the junction unmatched. CDR1 SGHDT and CDR2 YYEEEE come from the germline V gene. The CDR3 has 15 residues. CDR3 nucleotide sequence: TGTGCCAGCAGCTCTAGCGGGGGGGCCGTAGATACGCAGTATTTT. This sequence encodes CASSSSGGAVDTQYF.

The genes are TRBV6-2 or TRBV6-3 and TRBJ2-2; no clear D. Trimming pared 8 bases from V and 6 bases from J, leaving 10 bases between. This CDR3 comprises 12 residues. CDR1 is MNHEY, CDR2 SVGEGT, per germline. CDR3 region: CASFDAAGELFF. As DNA, the CDR3 is TGTGCCAGCTTCGATGCGGCCGGGGAGCTGTTTTTT.

This chain joins TRBV14 and TRBJ1-1; D is possibly TRBD1 (5 bases). This CDR3 has 14 amino acids. V dropped 3 bases and J dropped 3 bases, with 11 bases sitting between them. Germline V gives CDR1 SGHDN, CDR2 FVKESK. CDR3 nucleotides: TGTGCCAGCAGCCACATAAGAGGGGACACTGAAGCTTTCTTT. Protein product: CASSHIRGDTEAFF. Drawing the rest from reference TRBV14 and TRBJ1-1, the complete variable domain is EAGVTQFPSHSVIEKGQTVTLRCDPISGHDNLYWYRRVMGKEIKFLLHFVKESKQDESGMPNNRFLAERTGGTYSTLKVQPAELEDSGVYFCASSHIRGDTEAFFGQGTRLTVV.

This clonotype has a handful of counts. The chain has TRBV29-1 and TRBJ2-5; unclear D gene. The V gene lost 7 bases and the J gene lost 1 base, with 1 base spanning the gap. The CDR3 is made up of 9 amino acids. Germline V gives CDR1 SQVTM, CDR2 ANQGSEA. CDR3 nucleotide sequence: TGCAGCGGCCAAGAGACCCAGTACTTC. Translated: CSGQETQYF.

This clonotype was detected ten times or more. This chain's CDR3 is CSAIRQGMDEQFF. CDR3 in DNA: TGCAGTGCTATTCGACAGGGGATGGATGAGCAGTTCTTC. The chain joins TRBV20-1 to TRBJ2-1, with 8 bases that match TRBD1. Germline loops: CDR1 DFQATT, CDR2 SNEGSKA (reference sequence). V lost 4 bases and J lost 8; bases outside the gene matches: 7. The CDR3 is 13 residues long.

This clonotype was counted between two and nine times. The chain combines TRBV30 with TRBJ2-7; D possibly corresponds to TRBD2 (7 bases). Looked up from germline, CDR1 is GTSNPN and CDR2 is SVGIG (reference sequence). The V and J ends lost 2 bases and 1 base respectively, with 9 bases between them. This CDR3 region has 13 residues. This CDR3 reads CAWSSGTSYEQYF. The CDR3 DNA reads as TGTGCCTGGAGTAGCGGGACATCCTACGAGCAGTACTTC.

This rearrangement joins TRBV19 to TRBJ1-5; 10 bases agree with TRBD1. The CDR3 is 17 amino acids. CDR1 and CDR2 (germline): LNHDA, SQIVND (reference sequence). The V segment lost 7 bases and the J segment 5 bases; nucleotides outside the gene matches: 14. The CDR3, as DNA: TGTGCCAGTAATTCCCCACCAGGGACAGGGGAGGATCAGCCCCAGCATTTT. Translating it yields CASNSPPGTGEDQPQHF.

At least ten counts were recorded for this clonotype. Here the CDR3 reads CASSQVAGSPLHF. The CDR3 nucleotides are TGCGCCAGCAGCCAAGTGGCTGGGTCACCCCTCCACTTT. J is TRBJ1-6 and V is TRBV4-3; D remains unclear. CDR1 LGHNA and CDR2 YSLEER come from the germline V gene. V was trimmed by 1 base and J by 10 bases, leaving 8 bases between them. The CDR3 has 13 residues.

This clonotype has a handful of counts. The V and J genes are TRBV2 and TRBJ2-7, with a possible D match to TRBD1 (6 bases). This CDR3 has 14 residues. Germline CDR1 reads SNHLY; CDR2 reads FYNNEI. Trimming shortened V by 3 bases and J by 1 base, and 10 bases separated the two germline ends. The CDR3 DNA is TGTGCCAGCAGTGATAACAGGGATTCCTACGAGCAGTACTTC. Translated, it gives CASSDNRDSYEQYF.

This clonotype came up many times. The CDR3 DNA reads TGCGCCAGCAGCTTCCAGGGGGTCGAGCAGTTCTTC. It codes for CASSFQGVEQFF. The chain combines TRBV5-1 with TRBJ2-1, with 7 bases aligning to TRBD1. The CDR3 sequence is 12 residues long. Germline lookup yields CDR1 SGHRS and CDR2 YFSETQ. V shed 2 bases, J shed 10 bases, and the junction held 3 bases outside the gene matches.

A few counts support this clonotype. The chain combines TRBV12-3 or TRBV12-4 with TRBJ2-7, with D perhaps TRBD2 (6 bases). The CDR3 sequence is 14 residues long. Trimming left V 3 bases short and J 3 bases short, with 12 bases between. DNA of the CDR3: TGTGCCAGCAGTTTTGGAGGGAATAACTACGAGCAGTACTTC. It codes for CASSFGGNNYEQYF.

The rearrangement links TRBV27 to TRBJ2-6; D ambiguous. The CDR3 totals 17 residues. Trimming left V 5 bases short and J 0 bases short, with 14 bases between. The germline V gene encodes CDR1 MNHEY and CDR2 SMNVEV (reference sequence). CDR3 nucleotides: TGTGCCAGCAGTGCCCAGACGGTGAGCTCTGGGGCCAACGTCCTGACTTTC. It codes for CASSAQTVSSGANVLTF.

The genes are TRBV11-3 and TRBJ1-1, with D possibly being TRBD1 (5 bases). Germline loops: CDR1 SGHNT, CDR2 YENEEA. The CDR3 contains 12 residues. The germline V and J ends were trimmed by 1 base and 11 bases, with 11 bases remaining between them. CDR3 bases: TGTGCCAGCAGCTTAGGAGCAGGGCCGGCTTTCTTT. Amino acids: CASSLGAGPAFF.

V gene TRBV7-2 combines with J gene TRBJ2-2; D may match TRBD1 or TRBD2 (6 bases each). Germline V gene lookup returns CDR1 SGHTA and CDR2 FQGNSA. Trimming left V 5 bases short and J 5 bases short, with 27 bases between. The CDR3 extends over 19 amino acids. The chain's CDR3 is CASSPRGPPGFALTGELFF. CDR3 bases: TGTGCCAGCAGCCCTCGGGGGCCTCCAGGCTTCGCTTTGACCGGGGAGCTGTTTTTT. The full variable domain, its missing parts supplied by reference TRBV7-2 and TRBJ2-2, is GAGVSQSPSNKVTEKGKDVELRCDPISGHTALYWYRQSLGQGLEFLIYFQGNSAPDKSGLPSDRFSAERTGGSVSTLTIQRTQQEDSAVYLCASSPRGPPGFALTGELFFGEGSRLTVL.

The V call is TRBV19, the J call TRBJ2-7, with D perhaps TRBD1 or TRBD2 (5 bases each). This CDR3 has 15 residues. Trimming cost V 5 bases and J 0 bases, with 14 bases left between them. Germline CDR1 LNHDA, CDR2 SQIVND (reference sequence). The CDR3 DNA reads TGTGCCAGTAGTCCGAGCTGGGGGAGCTCCTACGAGCAGTACTTC. It specifies CASSPSWGSSYEQYF.

The chain carries TRBV6-5 and TRBJ2-7; maybe TRBD1 (6 bases). The germline V and J ends were trimmed by 6 bases and 4 bases, with 16 bases remaining between them. This CDR3 contains 14 residues. Germline CDR1 and CDR2: MNHEY and SVGAGI. The CDR3 protein is CASSPRDIQYEQYF. CDR3 DNA sequence: TGTGCCAGCAGCCCCCGGGACATACAGTACGAGCAGTACTTC.

This clonotype was detected only a few times. This chain connects TRBV14 to TRBJ2-1; no clear D. The germline V and J ends were trimmed by 0 bases and 9 bases, with 9 bases remaining between them. This CDR3 is built from 13 residues. Germline CDR1 SGHDN, CDR2 FVKESK. The CDR3 region has the DNA TGTGCCAGCAGCCAAGAGGTTGCCGCTGAGCAGTTCTTC. This codes for CASSQEVAAEQFF.

The chain links TRBV20-1 to TRBJ1-5; TRBD1 matches 11 bases. The junction had 10 bases not matched to a gene; V was cut back by 6 bases and J by 3 bases. The CDR3 sequence is 16 residues long. Germline assignment: CDR1 DFQATT and CDR2 SNEGSKA (reference sequence). The CDR3 bases are TGCAGTGCGAGCTCCGGGACAGGGGGATTCAATCAGCCCCAGCATTTT. This gives the protein CSASSGTGGFNQPQHF.

This clonotype was observed at least ten times. The chain links TRBV20-1 to TRBJ1-5; D unresolved. V lost 1 base to trimming and J lost 1 base, with 11 bases between them. Per the germline V gene, CDR1 is DFQATT and CDR2 is SNEGSKA (reference sequence). This CDR3 has 15 residues. The CDR3 sequence: CSARGLGGSNQPQHF. The CDR3 bases are TGCAGTGCTAGAGGACTAGGAGGAAGCAATCAGCCCCAGCATTTT.

The genes are TRBV7-2 and TRBJ2-2; no definite D call. Germline-derived CDR1 and CDR2 are SGHTA and FQGNSA. The V and J ends lost 3 bases and 1 base respectively, with 12 bases between them. The CDR3 is 16 amino acids. The CDR3 DNA follows: TGTGCCAGCAGCTTGACTGGCCTACTGAACACCGGGGAGCTGTTTTTT. Translation: CASSLTGLLNTGELFF.

This clonotype was picked up a small number of times. The J gene is TRBJ1-2, the V gene TRBV28; D gene uncertain. The CDR3 length is 12 residues. Deletions cut 1 base from V and 7 bases from J, with 7 bases between. Per the germline V gene, CDR1 is MDHEN and CDR2 is SYDVKM. The CDR3 bases are TGTGCCAGCAGTTTATTTGGGAGTGGCTACACCTTC. Translated, it gives CASSLFGSGYTF.

The CDR3: CASSLGGASGARTQYF. As DNA, the CDR3 is TGTGCCAGCAGTTTGGGGGGGGCTAGCGGTGCCAGAACCCAGTACTTC. This sequence joins TRBV28 and TRBJ2-5; D perhaps matches TRBD2 (7 bases). Per germline, CDR1 MDHEN and CDR2 SYDVKM. The V and J ends lost 3 bases and 8 bases respectively, with 22 bases between them. The CDR3 is 16 residues long.

This clonotype has at least ten counts. V is TRBV7-8 and J is TRBJ1-1, with D unclear. CDR1 is SGHVS and CDR2 is FQNEAQ in the germline V gene. The V and J ends lost 10 bases and 5 bases respectively, with 14 bases between them. There are 12 residues in the CDR3. CDR3 loop: CAIILGRTEAFF. The CDR3 nucleotides read TGTGCCATCATCCTTGGGCGGACTGAAGCTTTCTTT.

This clonotype was seen a handful of times. The chain combines TRBV28 with TRBJ1-4; D gene ambiguous. Germline CDR1 and CDR2: MDHEN and SYDVKM. The CDR3 covers 11 residues. Deletions cut 6 bases from V and 11 bases from J, with 10 bases between. This CDR3 is CASSDMKKLFF. The CDR3 DNA sequence: TGTGCCAGCAGCGACATGAAGAAACTGTTTTTT.